A selection of T cell receptor beta chains follows, all from one sample in a study of blood T cell repertoires in COVID-19. Assay used: immunoSEQ multiplex PCR; TCRdb lists only in-frame clones, some missing. The sample carries under 200,000 clones, roughly nine tenths recorded once. The sample comprised peripheral blood. Receptor source: an older woman with acute or convalescent COVID-19. The CDR3 runs from the conserved cysteine through the conserved F or W.

v_call,cdr3_aa
TRBV27,CASSSFEGQNSPLHF
TRBV7-2,CASSLGTKVAAFF
TRBV6-5,CASHRVGTDTQYF
TRBV5-1,CASSRFSAGGSYNEQFF
TRBV18,CASSPLGQYQEKLFF
TRBV27,CASSPQGAPSYGYTF
TRBV5-4,CASSRRGRGNQETQYF
TRBV7-9,CASSSRGGGPQPQHF
TRBV7-2,CASSLGPIASALHF
TRBV3-1/TRBV3-2,CASSQVGTRRTDTQYF
TRBV10-3,CAISRWTGSTAEAFF
TRBV5-1,CASREGYGRGTGELFF
TRBV7-9,CASSMGSGGNQPQHF
TRBV4-1,CASSQATQGAGETQYF
TRBV5-1,CASSLEHPNSPLHF
TRBV23-1,CASSQSDGFGRNSPLHF
TRBV19,CASGGQALSNQPQHF
TRBV4-3,CASSPGTSRDYEQYF
TRBV18,CASSPDSAYEQYF
TRBV7-9,CASSLVGSYNSPLHF
TRBV14,CASNRGGREKLFF
TRBV19,CASSIGSGQYNSPLHF
TRBV5-6,CASSRGTGIGDEQFF
TRBV5-8,CASSLSTGTGDQPQHF
TRBV28,CASSLRTGTVSIYTF
TRBV5-4,CASRGGQGEHTGELFF
TRBV10-3,CAISESPGQSGNTIYF
TRBV10-3,CAISERDISTNEKLFF
TRBV12-3/TRBV12-4,CASSPTGFEGYTF
TRBV21-1,CASSLRALPSNYGYTF
TRBV18,CASSPNPTGNSGANVLTF
TRBV5-6,CASSLRRNQPQHF
TRBV12-3/TRBV12-4,CASTHPTSEKLFF
TRBV3-1/TRBV3-2,CASKGQGVVLGYTF
TRBV6-1,CASSETVSYGYTF
TRBV5-1,CASSLAGTGRNSPLHF
TRBV11-3,CASSPRGGSSSGANVLTF
TRBV28,CASSFIGAWANVLTF
TRBV2,CASSPERGSHEQYF
TRBV5-4,CASSLGSGTGVSEQYF
TRBV5-1,CASSLASGYEQYF
TRBV4-3,CASSQDLGVKNIQYF
TRBV6-5,CASSRSGTVYNEQFF
TRBV6-6,CASSYTQGRSYEQYF
TRBV24-1,CAARTGGDRSNQPQHF
TRBV10-2,CASGDSSRNIQYF
TRBV7-9,CASSLDFSGRHLLDTQYF
TRBV7-6,CASSLGASLDEQYF
TRBV6-4,CASSDTGGVTADTQYF
TRBV5-1,CASNPVGGVNYGYTF
TRBV4-3,CASSQVPGRDEKLFF
TRBV3-1/TRBV3-2,CASSQGPSGVRNEQFF
TRBV5-1,CASSLVPSRGSGELFF
TRBV7-5,CVRISAGASSYNSPLHF
TRBV18,CASSSISGDYEEQYF
TRBV5-1,CASSLLGQYGYTF